Here is one T cell receptor beta chain with its context. No antigen is known for it. TCRdb analysed the reads with MiXCR anew, one entry per CDR3 protein. The table lists around 800,000 distinct CDR3 sequences, roughly 33% of them singletons. The record originates from a study of T cell repertoires in cytomegalovirus infection. Study-wide context: Selected CMV epitopes included recently identified HLA-C-restricted ones as well as well-studied HLA-B-restricted ones. Carrying CMV and the relevant HLA type showed in public TCR beta signatures. Overall study findings and caveats: Ex vivo, HLA-C-restricted CMV-specific TCR beta clonotypes prevailed over the rest of the response. Totalled public TCR beta family frequency picked out people who carried CMV plus the relevant HLA.

V lost 8 bases to trimming and J lost 0 bases, with 14 bases between them. The CDR3 contains 15 residues. The starting material was cultured CD8+ T cells from PBMCs, obtained from culture after CMV antigen stimulation. V gene TRBV12-3 or TRBV12-4 combines with J gene TRBJ1-3, with D unclear. The sequence was collected from a human donor in good health (CMV status not recorded). Some clones in this sample may be carry-over from other donors' samples. CDR3 DNA: TGTGCCAGCGGTCCAAACGCCCGCTCTGGAAACACCATATATTTT. Its translation: CASGPNARSGNTIYF.